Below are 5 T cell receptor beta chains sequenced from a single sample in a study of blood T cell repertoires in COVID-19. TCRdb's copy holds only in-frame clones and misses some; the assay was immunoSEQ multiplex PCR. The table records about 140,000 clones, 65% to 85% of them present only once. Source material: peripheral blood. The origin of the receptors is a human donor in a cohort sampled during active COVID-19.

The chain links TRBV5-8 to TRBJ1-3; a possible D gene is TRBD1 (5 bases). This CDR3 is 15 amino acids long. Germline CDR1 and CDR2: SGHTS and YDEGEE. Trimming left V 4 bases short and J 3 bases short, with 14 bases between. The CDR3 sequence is CASSQQTARGNTIYF. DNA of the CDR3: TGTGCCAGCAGCCAACAGACAGCTCGTGGAAACACCATATATTTT.

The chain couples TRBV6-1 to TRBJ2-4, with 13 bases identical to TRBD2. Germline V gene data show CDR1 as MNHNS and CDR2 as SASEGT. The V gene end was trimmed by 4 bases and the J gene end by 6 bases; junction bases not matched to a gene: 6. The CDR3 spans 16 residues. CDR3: CASSATSGGARNIQYF. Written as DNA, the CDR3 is TGTGCCAGCAGTGCTACTAGCGGGGGGGCTCGAAACATTCAGTACTTC.

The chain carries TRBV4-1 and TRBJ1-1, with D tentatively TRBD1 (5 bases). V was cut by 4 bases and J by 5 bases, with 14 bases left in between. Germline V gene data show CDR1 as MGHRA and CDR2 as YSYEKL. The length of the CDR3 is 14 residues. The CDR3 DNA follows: TGCGCCAGCAGCCCCCAGGGAGGGGTAACTGAAGCTTTCTTT. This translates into CASSPQGGVTEAFF.

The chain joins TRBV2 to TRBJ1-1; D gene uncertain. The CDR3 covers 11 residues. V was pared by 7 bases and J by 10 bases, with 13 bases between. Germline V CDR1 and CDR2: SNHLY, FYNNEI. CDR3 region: CASIQASAAFF. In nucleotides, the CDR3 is TGTGCCAGCATCCAGGCCTCCGCAGCTTTCTTT.

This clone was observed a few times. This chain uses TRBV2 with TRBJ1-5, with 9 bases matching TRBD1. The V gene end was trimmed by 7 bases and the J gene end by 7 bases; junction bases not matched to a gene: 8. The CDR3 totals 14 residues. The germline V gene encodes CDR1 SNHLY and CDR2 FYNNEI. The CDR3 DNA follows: TGTGCCAGCAAAGAGGACAGGGGAAACCAGCCCCAGCATTTT. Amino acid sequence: CASKEDRGNQPQHF.